The 17 T cell receptor beta chains below were found in one sample sequenced in a study of blood T cell repertoires in COVID-19. Measured with immunoSEQ multiplex PCR; TCRdb has only the in-frame clones, and not every one. The sample gives about 230,000 clones, 65% to 85% of which show up once; roughly 8.8% is in the top ten. The sequenced sample consisted of peripheral blood. These receptors were taken from a man in his forties or fifties with active or convalescent COVID-19.

The rearrangement links TRBV4-2 to TRBJ2-3; 9 bases fit TRBD1. The trim removed 8 bases at V and 4 bases at J, leaving 7 bases unmatched. This CDR3 spans 14 amino acids. CDR1 and CDR2 (germline): LGHNA, YNFKEQ. CDR3 in DNA: TGTGCCAGCGGGGACAGGGAGTTTCCAGATACGCAGTATTTT. It translates to CASGDREFPDTQYF.

This chain connects TRBV30 to TRBJ2-7; the D gene is possibly TRBD2 (5 bases). The CDR3 length is 13 residues. V was pared by 2 bases and J by 4 bases, with 12 bases between. The germline V gene has CDR1 GTSNPN and CDR2 SVGIG (reference sequence). CDR3 loop: CAWSMGGQYEQYF. CDR3 DNA: TGTGCCTGGAGTATGGGCGGGCAATACGAGCAGTACTTC.

The chain has TRBV30 and TRBJ1-5, with 8 bases matching TRBD1. This CDR3 region has 12 residues. The V segment lost 1 base and the J segment 7 bases; nucleotides outside the gene matches: 0. Germline lookup yields CDR1 GTSNPN and CDR2 SVGIG (reference sequence). CDR3 nucleotide sequence: TGTGCCTGGAGTGACAGGGGGCAGCCCCAGCATTTT. It encodes CAWSDRGQPQHF.

The sample holds one count of this clone. V usage is TRBV7-9 and J usage is TRBJ1-2; D perhaps matches TRBD1 (6 bases). CDR3 length equals 14 residues. The ends were cut back, 5 bases at V and 4 bases at J, with 14 bases in the middle. The germline V gene has CDR1 SEHNR and CDR2 FQNEAQ (reference sequence). The CDR3 sequence is CASSREDSIYGYTF. The DNA of the CDR3 is TGTGCCAGCAGCCGGGAGGACAGCATCTATGGCTACACCTTC.

The J gene is TRBJ1-1, the V gene TRBV7-2; D is perhaps TRBD1 (6 bases). Germline CDR1 SGHTA, CDR2 FQGNSA. The CDR3 length is 15 residues. V lost 1 base and J lost 5, with 14 bases in between. Here the CDR3 DNA reads TGTGCCAGCAGCTTAGGACGGGTCCAGGGGACTGAAGCTTTCTTT. This translates into CASSLGRVQGTEAFF.

This clone was seen a single time. The chain is built from TRBV30 and TRBJ2-2; D gene ambiguous. There are 13 residues in the CDR3. CDR1 is GTSNPN, CDR2 SVGIG, per germline (reference sequence). V lost 0 bases, J lost 4 bases, and 6 bases lay in between. The CDR3 DNA follows: TGTGCCTGGAGTGTACTTGGCACCGGGGAGCTGTTTTTT. As protein: CAWSVLGTGELFF.

The rearrangement uses TRBV6-6 and TRBJ2-3; D remains ambiguous. The length of the CDR3 is 12 residues. Germline V CDR1 and CDR2: MNHNY, SVGAGI (reference sequence). V lost 7 bases to trimming and J lost 1 base, with 6 bases between them. The CDR3 sequence is CASTQGTDTQYF. CDR3 DNA: TGTGCCAGCACCCAGGGCACAGATACGCAGTATTTT.

CDR3 in amino acids: CASSRDRGTEAFF. The CDR3 coding sequence is TGTGCCAGCAGCAGGGACAGGGGCACTGAAGCTTTCTTT. The V and J genes are TRBV7-2 and TRBJ1-1; 10 bases agree with TRBD1. From germline, CDR1 is SGHTA and CDR2 FQGNSA. V gave up 5 bases and J gave up 4 bases; unmatched junction bases: 1. This CDR3 has 13 residues.

The DNA of the CDR3 is TGTGCCAGCAGCGATTTAGGGGGCGCGACGTCTGGCTACACCTTC. Translating gives CASSDLGGATSGYTF. The V gene is TRBV21-1, the J gene TRBJ1-2; TRBD1 is taken as the D call from the table, unchecked against the DNA. TRBV21-1 is given as a pseudogene. This CDR3 region has 15 residues.

The chain recombines TRBV5-8 with TRBJ2-2, with D tentatively TRBD1 (5 bases). CDR1 and CDR2 (germline): SGHTS, YDEGEE. V was trimmed by 6 bases and J by 0 bases, leaving 18 bases between them. CDR3 length: 17 residues. DNA of the CDR3: TGTGCCAGCACTAAGGGGAAGTGGGTGGCGAACACCGGGGAGCTGTTTTTT. Protein product: CASTKGKWVANTGELFF.

The chain couples TRBV15 to TRBJ2-7; the match to TRBD2 covers 14 bases. The CDR3 is 14 residues long. The V and J ends lost 5 bases and 5 bases, in that order; junction bases with no gene match: 2. Germline V lookup: CDR1 LNHNV, CDR2 YYDKDF (reference sequence). The CDR3, as DNA: TGTGCCACCAGCGGGGGACTAGCGGGAGACGAGCAGTACTTC. This codes for CATSGGLAGDEQYF.

This clone appeared many times. CDR3 nucleotide sequence: TGCAGTGCTAGTGGATCCCCGCAGGGAGGGGCAGAGACCCAGTACTTC. Protein sequence: CSASGSPQGGAETQYF. The chain is built from TRBV20-1 and TRBJ2-5; 7 bases are shared with TRBD2. With 3 bases clipped from V and 4 bases from J, the junction kept 14 bases outside the gene matches. This CDR3 spans 16 amino acids. The germline V gene has CDR1 DFQATT and CDR2 SNEGSKA (reference sequence).

V and J are TRBV18 and TRBJ2-1; D call uncertain. The length of the CDR3 is 15 residues. V was pared by 5 bases and J by 0 bases, with 11 bases between. CDR1 and CDR2 from the germline V gene are KGHSH and LQKENI. This CDR3 reads CASSFDPGSYNEQFF. In nucleotides, the CDR3 is TGTGCCAGCTCATTCGACCCAGGCTCCTACAATGAGCAGTTCTTC.

The chain combines TRBV2 with TRBJ1-2; no reliable D call. V shed 8 bases and J shed 8 bases, with 9 bases lying between them. The CDR3 extends over 10 amino acids. Germline V gene sequence: CDR1 SNHLY, CDR2 FYNNEI. The CDR3 sequence: CASLPVGYTF. In DNA form, the CDR3 reads TGTGCCAGCCTACCCGTCGGCTACACCTTC.

This clone was counted once. The chain links TRBV6-4 to TRBJ2-3; 7 nucleotides agree with TRBD2. The V and J ends lost 0 bases and 2 bases, in that order; junction bases with no gene match: 2. Germline assignment: CDR1 MRHNA and CDR2 SNTAGT. The CDR3 is 15 residues long. The CDR3 loop is CASSDSGGYTDTQYF. Here the CDR3 DNA reads TGTGCCAGCAGTGACTCCGGGGGGTACACAGATACGCAGTATTTT.

The V gene is TRBV15, the J gene TRBJ2-3, with TRBD2 as a possible D gene (6 bases). Trimming took off 5 bases at V and 1 base at J, with 13 bases between the two ends. The CDR3 covers 15 residues. Germline loops: CDR1 LNHNV, CDR2 YYDKDF (reference sequence). CDR3 protein: CATSPGPSGTDTQYF. CDR3 in DNA: TGTGCCACCAGCCCCGGGCCTAGCGGCACAGATACGCAGTATTTT.

The CDR3 loop is CASSSTRDSEQFF. The CDR3 DNA follows: TGTGCCAGCAGCTCGACTCGAGACAGTGAGCAGTTCTTC. This chain links TRBV7-3 with TRBJ2-1; weak D call: TRBD1 (5 bases). The germline V gene encodes CDR1 SGHTA and CDR2 FQGTGA. CDR3 length equals 13 residues. V lost 4 bases, J lost 9 bases, and 13 bases lay in between.